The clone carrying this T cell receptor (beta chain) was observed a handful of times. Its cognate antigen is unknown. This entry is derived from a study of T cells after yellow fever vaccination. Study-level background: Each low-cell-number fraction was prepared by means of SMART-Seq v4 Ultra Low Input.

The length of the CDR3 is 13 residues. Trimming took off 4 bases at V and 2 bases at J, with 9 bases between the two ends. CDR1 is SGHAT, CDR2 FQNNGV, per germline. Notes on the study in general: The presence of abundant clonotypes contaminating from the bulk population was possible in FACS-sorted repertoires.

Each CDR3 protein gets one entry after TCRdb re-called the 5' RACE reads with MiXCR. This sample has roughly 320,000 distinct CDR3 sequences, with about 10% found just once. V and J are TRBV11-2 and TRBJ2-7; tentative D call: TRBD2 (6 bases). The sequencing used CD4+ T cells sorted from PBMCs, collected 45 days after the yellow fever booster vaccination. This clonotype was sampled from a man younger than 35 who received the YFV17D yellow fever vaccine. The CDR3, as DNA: TGTGCCAGCAGCTCCGCGGGACCCTACGAGCAGTACTTC. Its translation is CASSSAGPYEQYF.